Below are 4 T cell receptor beta chains sequenced from a single sample in a study of regulatory T cells in long-lasting Graves disease. Arm-PCR with iRepertoire HTBI primers amplified the CDR3 regions for these TCR beta libraries. MiXCR, applied by TCRdb to the multiplex PCR reads, yields one record per CDR3 protein. The sample holds 200,000 to 300,000 distinct CDR3 sequences, roughly a fifth seen once. The time point denotes: newly diagnosed GD, antithyroid drugs for less than 3 months. RNA extracted from PBMCs served as the sequencing template. The starting material was peripheral blood mononuclear cells (PBMCs), obtained at new diagnosis, from a patient treated with antithyroid drugs. These receptors were obtained from a female donor with Graves disease.

This clonotype was detected ten times or more. The gene calls are TRBV15 and TRBJ2-3; tentative D call: TRBD1 (5 bases). This CDR3 region has 17 residues. Trimming removed 0 bases from V and 2 bases from J, with 15 bases in between. Germline-derived CDR1 and CDR2 are LNHNV and YYDKDF (reference sequence). CDR3 region: CATSRDPLGENTDTQYF. DNA of the CDR3: TGTGCCACCAGCAGAGATCCTTTAGGGGAAAACACAGATACGCAGTATTTT.

The gene calls are TRBV3-1 and TRBJ1-1; D is unclear. The CDR3 spans 14 residues. Germline CDR1 and CDR2: LGHDT and YNNKEL (reference sequence). V lost 6 bases and J lost 3, with 14 bases in between. CDR3 sequence (DNA): TGTGCCAGCAGTCGTGGGGTTATCGACACTGAAGCTTTCTTT. Its translation: CASSRGVIDTEAFF.

This clonotype was observed at least ten times. The chain uses TRBV19 and TRBJ1-2; D is unclear. This CDR3 region has 13 residues. Trimming cost V 3 bases and J 7 bases, with 12 bases left between them. The germline CDR1 and CDR2 sequences are LNHDA and SQIVND (reference sequence). For the CDR3, the DNA is TGTGCCAGTAGTATTAGAGGAATAGGTGGCTACACCTTC. This sequence encodes CASSIRGIGGYTF.

This clonotype was found many times. At one boundary the junction diverges from the germline segment, which might be a read error. The V and J genes are TRBV4-1 and TRBJ1-2; D is unclear. This CDR3 has 14 amino acids. The germline CDR1 and CDR2 sequences are MGHRA and YSYEKL. The CDR3, as DNA: TGTGCCAGCAGCCAATCAGATATCATCTATGGCTACACCTTC. Protein sequence: CASSQSDIIYGYTF.